This TCR beta chain was obtained from a study of OX40 agonist ivuxolimab in advanced cancers. At the level of the study: Dosing consisted of intravenous ivuxolimab at 0.01 to 10 mg/kg every 2 weeks. Antecedent anti-PD-1, anti-PD-L1 or anti-CTLA-4 therapy was permissible, with 40% having received some. Dose-escalation subjects each had hepatocellular carcinoma, melanoma, renal cell or head and neck cancer.

Data came from immunoSEQ multiplex PCR; TCRdb stores just in-frame clones and leaves some out. The sample contains around 72,000 clones, 88% of which appear only once. From germline, CDR1 is SGHVS and CDR2 FQNEAQ. Trimming took off 1 base at V and 1 base at J, with 9 bases between the two ends. The CDR3 is 15 residues long. This chain connects TRBV7-8 to TRBJ2-3; D remains ambiguous. This TCR was sampled from an adult with an advanced solid tumor such as melanoma, head and neck, liver or kidney cancer. This material consisted of CD4+ or CD8+ T cells sorted from blood, taken in a trial of the OX40 agonist ivuxolimab. The CDR3 loop reads CASSLDVAGTDTQYF. CDR3 bases: TGTGCCAGCAGCTTAGATGTCGCAGGCACAGATACGCAGTATTTT.